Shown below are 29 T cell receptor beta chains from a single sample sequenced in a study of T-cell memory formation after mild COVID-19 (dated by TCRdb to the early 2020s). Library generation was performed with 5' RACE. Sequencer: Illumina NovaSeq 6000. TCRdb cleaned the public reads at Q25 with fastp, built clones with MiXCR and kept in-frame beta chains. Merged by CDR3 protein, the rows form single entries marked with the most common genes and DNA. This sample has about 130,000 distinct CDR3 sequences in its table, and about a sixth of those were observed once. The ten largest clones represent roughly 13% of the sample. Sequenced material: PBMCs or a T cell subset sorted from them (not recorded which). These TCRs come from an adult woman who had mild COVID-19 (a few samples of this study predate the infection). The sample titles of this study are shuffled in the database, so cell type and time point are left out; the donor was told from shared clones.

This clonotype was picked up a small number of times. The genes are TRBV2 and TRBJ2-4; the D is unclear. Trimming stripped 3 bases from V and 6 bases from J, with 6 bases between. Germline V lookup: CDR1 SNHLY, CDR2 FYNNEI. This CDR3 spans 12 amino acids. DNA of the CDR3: TGTGCCAGCAGTGACTGGAGAAACATTCAGTACTTC. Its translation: CASSDWRNIQYF.

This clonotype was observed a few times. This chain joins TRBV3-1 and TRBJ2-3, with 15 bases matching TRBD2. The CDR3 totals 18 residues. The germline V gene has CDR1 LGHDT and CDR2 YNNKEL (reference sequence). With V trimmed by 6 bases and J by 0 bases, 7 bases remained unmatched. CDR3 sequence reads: CASSRTSGGDTSTDTQYF. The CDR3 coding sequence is TGTGCCAGCAGTCGGACTAGCGGGGGGGATACTAGCACAGATACGCAGTATTTT.

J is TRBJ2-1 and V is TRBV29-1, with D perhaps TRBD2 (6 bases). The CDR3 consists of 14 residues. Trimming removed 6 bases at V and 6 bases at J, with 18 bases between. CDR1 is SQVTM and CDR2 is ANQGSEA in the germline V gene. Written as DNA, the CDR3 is TGCAGCGTGCGTGGCGGGGCTAGCGCCAATGAGCAGTTCTTC. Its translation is CSVRGGASANEQFF.

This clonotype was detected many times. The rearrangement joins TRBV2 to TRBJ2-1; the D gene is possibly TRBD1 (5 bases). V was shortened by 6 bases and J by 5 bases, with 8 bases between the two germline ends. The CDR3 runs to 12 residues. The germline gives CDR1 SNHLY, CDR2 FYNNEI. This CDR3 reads CASRTENNEQFF. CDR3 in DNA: TGTGCCAGCAGGACAGAGAACAATGAGCAGTTCTTC.

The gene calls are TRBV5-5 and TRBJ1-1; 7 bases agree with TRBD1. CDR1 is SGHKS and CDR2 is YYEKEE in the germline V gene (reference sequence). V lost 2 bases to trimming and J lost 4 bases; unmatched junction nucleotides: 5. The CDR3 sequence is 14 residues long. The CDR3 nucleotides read TGTGCCAGCAGCTTCGGTACAGGGGTCACTGAAGCTTTCTTT. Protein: CASSFGTGVTEAFF.

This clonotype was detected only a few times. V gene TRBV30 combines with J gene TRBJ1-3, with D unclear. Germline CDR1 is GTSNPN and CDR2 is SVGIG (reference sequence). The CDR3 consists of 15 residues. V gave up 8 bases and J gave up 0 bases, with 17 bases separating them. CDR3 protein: CAGTGTPSSGNTIYF. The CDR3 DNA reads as TGTGCCGGAACCGGTACCCCTTCCTCTGGAAACACCATATATTTT.

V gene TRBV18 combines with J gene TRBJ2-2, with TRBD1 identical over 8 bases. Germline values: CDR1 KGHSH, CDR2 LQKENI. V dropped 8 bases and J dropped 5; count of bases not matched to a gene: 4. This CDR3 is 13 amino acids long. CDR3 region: CASPGGATGELFF. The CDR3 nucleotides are TGTGCCAGCCCAGGGGGCGCGACCGGGGAGCTGTTTTTT.

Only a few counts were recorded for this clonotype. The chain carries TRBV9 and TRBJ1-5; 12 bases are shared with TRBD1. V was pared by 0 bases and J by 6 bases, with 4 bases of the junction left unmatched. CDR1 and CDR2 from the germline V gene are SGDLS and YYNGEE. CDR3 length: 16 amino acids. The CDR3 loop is CASSVEGTGGSQPQHF. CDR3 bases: TGTGCCAGCAGCGTAGAGGGGACAGGGGGCTCTCAGCCCCAGCATTTT.

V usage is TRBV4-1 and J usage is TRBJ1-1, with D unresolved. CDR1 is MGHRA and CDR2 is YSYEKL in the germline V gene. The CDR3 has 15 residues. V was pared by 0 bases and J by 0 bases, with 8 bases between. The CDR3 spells CASSQDQFMNTEAFF. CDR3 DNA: TGCGCCAGCAGCCAAGATCAATTCATGAACACTGAAGCTTTCTTT.

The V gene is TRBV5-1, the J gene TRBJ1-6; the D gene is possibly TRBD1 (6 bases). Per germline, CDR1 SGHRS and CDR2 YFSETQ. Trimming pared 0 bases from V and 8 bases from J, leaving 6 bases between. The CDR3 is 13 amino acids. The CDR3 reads CASSLDRDSPLHF. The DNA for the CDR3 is TGCGCCAGCAGCTTGGACAGGGATTCACCCCTCCACTTT.

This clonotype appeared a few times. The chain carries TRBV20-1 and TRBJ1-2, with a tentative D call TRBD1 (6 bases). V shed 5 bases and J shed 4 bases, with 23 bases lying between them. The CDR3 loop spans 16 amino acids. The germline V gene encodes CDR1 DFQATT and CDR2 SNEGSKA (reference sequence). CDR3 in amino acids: CSALAGGSRGFYGYTF. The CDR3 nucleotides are TGCAGTGCTCTCGCTGGTGGTTCCAGGGGCTTCTATGGCTACACCTTC.

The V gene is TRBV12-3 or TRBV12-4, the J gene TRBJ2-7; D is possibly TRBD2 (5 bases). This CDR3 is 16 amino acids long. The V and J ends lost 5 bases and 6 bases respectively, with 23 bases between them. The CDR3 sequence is CASSEGVLGPGSEQYF. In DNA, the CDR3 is TGTGCCAGCAGTGAAGGAGTGCTGGGCCCGGGGAGCGAGCAGTACTTC.

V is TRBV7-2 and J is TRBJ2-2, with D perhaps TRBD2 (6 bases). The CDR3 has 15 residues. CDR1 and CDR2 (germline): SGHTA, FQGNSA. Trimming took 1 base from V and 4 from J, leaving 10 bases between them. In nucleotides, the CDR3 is TGTGCCAGCAGCTTAGGGCGGGAACTCACCGGGGAGCTGTTTTTT. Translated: CASSLGRELTGELFF.

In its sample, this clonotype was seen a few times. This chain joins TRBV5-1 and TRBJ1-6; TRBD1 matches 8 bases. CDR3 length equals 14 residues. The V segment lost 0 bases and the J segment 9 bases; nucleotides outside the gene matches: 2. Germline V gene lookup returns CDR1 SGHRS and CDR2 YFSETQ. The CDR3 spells CASSLGQGTSPLHF. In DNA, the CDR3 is TGCGCCAGCAGCTTGGGACAGGGGACTTCACCCCTCCACTTT.

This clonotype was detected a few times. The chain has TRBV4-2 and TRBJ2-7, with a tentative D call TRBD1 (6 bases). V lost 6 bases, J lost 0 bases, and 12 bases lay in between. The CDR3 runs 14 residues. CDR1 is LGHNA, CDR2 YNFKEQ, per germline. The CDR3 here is CASRPDSLSYEQYF. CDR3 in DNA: TGTGCCAGCAGACCGGACAGCCTCTCCTACGAGCAGTACTTC.

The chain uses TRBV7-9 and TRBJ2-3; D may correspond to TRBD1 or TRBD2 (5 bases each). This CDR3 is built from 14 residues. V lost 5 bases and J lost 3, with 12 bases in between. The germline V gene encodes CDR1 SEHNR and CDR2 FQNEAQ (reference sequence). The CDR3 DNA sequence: TGTGCCAGCAGCCACGGGGCGGGTACAGATACGCAGTATTTT. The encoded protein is CASSHGAGTDTQYF.

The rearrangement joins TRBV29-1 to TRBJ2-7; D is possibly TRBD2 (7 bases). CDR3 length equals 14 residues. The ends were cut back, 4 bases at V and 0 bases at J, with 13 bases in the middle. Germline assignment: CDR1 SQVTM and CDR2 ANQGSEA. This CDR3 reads CSVAGGLSSYEQYF. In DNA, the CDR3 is TGCAGCGTTGCGGGGGGCCTAAGCTCCTACGAGCAGTACTTC.

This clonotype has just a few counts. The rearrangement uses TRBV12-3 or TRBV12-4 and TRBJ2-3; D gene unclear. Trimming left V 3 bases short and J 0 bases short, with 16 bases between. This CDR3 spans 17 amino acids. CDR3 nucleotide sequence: TGTGCCAGCAGTTTTGGTACCCGCCGGTCGAGCACAGATACGCAGTATTTT. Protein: CASSFGTRRSSTDTQYF.

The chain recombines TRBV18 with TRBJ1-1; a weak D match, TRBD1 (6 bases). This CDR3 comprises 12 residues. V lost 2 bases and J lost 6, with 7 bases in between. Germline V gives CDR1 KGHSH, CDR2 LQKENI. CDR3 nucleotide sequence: TGTGCCAGCTCACCAGGGGGGCCTGAAGCTTTCTTT. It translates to CASSPGGPEAFF.

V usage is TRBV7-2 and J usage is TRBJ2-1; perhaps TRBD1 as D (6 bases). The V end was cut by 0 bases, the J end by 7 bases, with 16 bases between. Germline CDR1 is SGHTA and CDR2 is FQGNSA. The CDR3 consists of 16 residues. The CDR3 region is CASSLAQAVRGNEQFF. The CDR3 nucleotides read TGTGCCAGCAGCTTAGCGCAGGCAGTCAGGGGTAATGAGCAGTTCTTC.

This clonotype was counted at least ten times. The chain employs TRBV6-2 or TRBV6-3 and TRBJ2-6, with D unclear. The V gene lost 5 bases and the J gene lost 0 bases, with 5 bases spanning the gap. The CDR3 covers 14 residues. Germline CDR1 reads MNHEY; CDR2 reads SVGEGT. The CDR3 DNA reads TGTGCCAGCAGTCTGAGCTCTGGGGCCAACGTCCTGACTTTC. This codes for CASSLSSGANVLTF.

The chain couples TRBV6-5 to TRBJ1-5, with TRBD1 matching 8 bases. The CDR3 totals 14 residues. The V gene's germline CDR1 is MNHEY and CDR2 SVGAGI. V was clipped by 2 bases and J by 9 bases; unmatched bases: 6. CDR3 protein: CASSYGQGGWPQHF. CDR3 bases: TGTGCCAGCAGTTACGGACAGGGAGGCTGGCCCCAGCATTTT.

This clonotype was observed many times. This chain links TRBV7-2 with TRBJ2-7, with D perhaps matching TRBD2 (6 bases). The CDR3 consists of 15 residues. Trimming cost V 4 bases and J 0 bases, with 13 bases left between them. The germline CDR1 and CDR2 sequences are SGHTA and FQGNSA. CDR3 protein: CASSSSSEPSYEQYF. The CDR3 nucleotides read TGTGCCAGCAGCTCCTCTAGCGAACCCTCCTACGAGCAGTACTTC.

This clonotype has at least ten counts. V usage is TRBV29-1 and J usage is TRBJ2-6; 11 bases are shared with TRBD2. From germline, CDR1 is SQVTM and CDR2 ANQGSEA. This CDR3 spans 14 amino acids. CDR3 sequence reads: CSASGRSGANVLTF. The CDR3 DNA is TGCTCTGCTAGCGGGAGGTCTGGGGCCAACGTCCTGACTTTC.

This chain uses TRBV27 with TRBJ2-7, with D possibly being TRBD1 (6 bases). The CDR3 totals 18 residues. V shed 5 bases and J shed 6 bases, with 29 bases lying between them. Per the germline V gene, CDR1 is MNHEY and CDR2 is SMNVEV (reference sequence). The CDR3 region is CASSPAYFGQAGAGEQYF. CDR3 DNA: TGTGCCAGCAGTCCCGCATATTTCGGCCAGGCAGGGGCCGGCGAGCAGTACTTC.

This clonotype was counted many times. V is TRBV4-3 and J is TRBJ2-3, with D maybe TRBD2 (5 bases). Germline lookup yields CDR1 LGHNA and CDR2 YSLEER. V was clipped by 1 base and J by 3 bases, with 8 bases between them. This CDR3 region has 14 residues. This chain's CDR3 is CASSQGSGTDTQYF. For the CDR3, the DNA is TGCGCCAGCAGCCAAGGCTCGGGGACAGATACGCAGTATTTT.

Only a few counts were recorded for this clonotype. For the CDR3, the DNA is TGTGCCAGCAGCCAGCGGGGGGACAGGGTAAAGCCAGGCTACGAGCAGTACTTC. It encodes CASSQRGDRVKPGYEQYF. The chain joins TRBV7-9 to TRBJ2-7; D tentatively fits TRBD1 or TRBD2 (9 bases each). Germline loops: CDR1 SEHNR, CDR2 FQNEAQ (reference sequence). The CDR3 loop spans 18 amino acids. V lost 5 bases to trimming and J lost 3 bases, with 26 bases between them.

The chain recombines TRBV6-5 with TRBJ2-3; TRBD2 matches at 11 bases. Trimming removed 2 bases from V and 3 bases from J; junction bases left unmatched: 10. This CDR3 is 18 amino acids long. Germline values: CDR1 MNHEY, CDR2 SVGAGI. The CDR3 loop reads CASSYLLVASGRTDTQYF. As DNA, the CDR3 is TGTGCCAGCAGTTACCTCCTCGTGGCTAGCGGGAGGACAGATACGCAGTATTTT.

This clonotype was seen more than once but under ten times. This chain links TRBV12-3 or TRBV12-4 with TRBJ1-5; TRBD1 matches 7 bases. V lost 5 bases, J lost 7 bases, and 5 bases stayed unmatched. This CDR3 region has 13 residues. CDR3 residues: CASSLGQFQPQHF. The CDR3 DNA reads TGTGCCAGCAGTCTGGGACAGTTCCAGCCCCAGCATTTT.